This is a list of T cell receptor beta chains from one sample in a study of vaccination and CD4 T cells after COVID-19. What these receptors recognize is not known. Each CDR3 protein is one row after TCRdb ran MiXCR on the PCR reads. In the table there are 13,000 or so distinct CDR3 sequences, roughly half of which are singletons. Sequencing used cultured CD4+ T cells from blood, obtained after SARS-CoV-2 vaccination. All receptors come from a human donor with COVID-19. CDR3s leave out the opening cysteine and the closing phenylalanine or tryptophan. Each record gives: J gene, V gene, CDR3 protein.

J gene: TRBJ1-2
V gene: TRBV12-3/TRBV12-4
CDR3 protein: ASSSWAGQEGYT

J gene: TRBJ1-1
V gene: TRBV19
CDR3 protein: ASSPPGWPEAF

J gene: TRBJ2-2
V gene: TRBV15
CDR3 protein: ATSKGGVGRVSFSGELF

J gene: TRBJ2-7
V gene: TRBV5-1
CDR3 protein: ASSRLMTGAMDEQY

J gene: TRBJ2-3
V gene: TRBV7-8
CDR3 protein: ASSLDLLGTQY

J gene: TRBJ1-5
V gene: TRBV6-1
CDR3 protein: ASRAAYSNQPQH

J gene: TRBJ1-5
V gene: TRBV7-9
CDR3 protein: ASSMGSSGNQPQH

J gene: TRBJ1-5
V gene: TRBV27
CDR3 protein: ASSYTPGFQPQH

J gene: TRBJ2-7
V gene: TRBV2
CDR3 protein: ASSVTHYEQY

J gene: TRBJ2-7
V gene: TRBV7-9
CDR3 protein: ASTVGVFYEQY

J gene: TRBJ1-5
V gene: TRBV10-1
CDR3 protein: ASTTIADSNQPQH

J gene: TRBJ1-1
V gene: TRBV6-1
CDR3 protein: ASSDRQVREAF

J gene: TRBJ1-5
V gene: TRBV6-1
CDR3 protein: ASSEALVRAVGNQPQH

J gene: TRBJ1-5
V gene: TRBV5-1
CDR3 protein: ASSWGPGDQPQH

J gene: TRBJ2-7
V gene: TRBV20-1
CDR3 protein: SASHVTSGGTYEQY

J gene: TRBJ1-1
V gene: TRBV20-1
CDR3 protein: SALRQTLNTEAF

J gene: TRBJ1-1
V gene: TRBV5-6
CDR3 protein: ASSKVDISAEAF

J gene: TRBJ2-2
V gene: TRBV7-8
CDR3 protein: ASSPPARWNTGELF

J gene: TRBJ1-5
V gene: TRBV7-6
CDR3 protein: ASSLRAGGQPQH

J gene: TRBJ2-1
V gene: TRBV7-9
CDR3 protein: ASSPPGLAGVNEQF

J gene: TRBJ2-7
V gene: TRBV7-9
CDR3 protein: ASSFTRSYEQY

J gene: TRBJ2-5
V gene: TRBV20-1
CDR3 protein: SARPPSGAAPETQY

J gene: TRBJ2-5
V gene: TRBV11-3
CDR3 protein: ASSLDMAGQETAQY

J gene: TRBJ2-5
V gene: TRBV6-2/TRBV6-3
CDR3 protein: ASSSREQETQY

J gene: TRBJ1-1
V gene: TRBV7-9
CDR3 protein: ASTLSGTGGSTRAF

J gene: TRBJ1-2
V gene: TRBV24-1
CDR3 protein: ATSDPRGPYGYT

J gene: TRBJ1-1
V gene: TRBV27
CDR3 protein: ASSLLSGLGMNTEAF

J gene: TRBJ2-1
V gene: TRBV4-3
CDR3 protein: ASSHVSGGYNEQF

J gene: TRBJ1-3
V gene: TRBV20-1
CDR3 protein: SALDRTGNTIY

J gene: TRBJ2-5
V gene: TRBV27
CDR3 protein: ASISGGDQETQY

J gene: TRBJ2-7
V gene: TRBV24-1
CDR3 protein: ATSDFPGTEQY

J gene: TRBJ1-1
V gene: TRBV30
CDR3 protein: AWSSGLDTEAF

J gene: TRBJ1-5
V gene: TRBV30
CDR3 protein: AWSSSVNQPQH

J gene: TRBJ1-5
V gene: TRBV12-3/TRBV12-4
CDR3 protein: ASSLNQGVGNQPQH

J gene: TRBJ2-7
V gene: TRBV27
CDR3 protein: ASLGPLSEQY

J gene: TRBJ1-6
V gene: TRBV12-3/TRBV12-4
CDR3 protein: ATTIQENSPLH

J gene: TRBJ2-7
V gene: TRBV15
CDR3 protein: ATSRVPPHEQY

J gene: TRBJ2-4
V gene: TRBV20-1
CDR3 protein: SASATGGASKNIQY

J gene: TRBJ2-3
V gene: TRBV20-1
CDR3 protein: SADGQVSTDTQY

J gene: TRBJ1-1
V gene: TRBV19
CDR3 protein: ATAGGTVTEAF

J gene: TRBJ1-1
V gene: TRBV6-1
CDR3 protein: ASTIQGVGEAF

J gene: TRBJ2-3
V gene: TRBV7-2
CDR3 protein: ASRERGRSTDTQY

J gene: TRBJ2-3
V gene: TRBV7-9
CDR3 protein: ASSLVHSADTQY

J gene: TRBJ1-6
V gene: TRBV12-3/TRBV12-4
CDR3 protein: ASTINNSPLH

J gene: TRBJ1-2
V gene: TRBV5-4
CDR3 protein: ASSLDDYGYT

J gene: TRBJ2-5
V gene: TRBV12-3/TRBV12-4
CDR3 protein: ASSVDRGGTQY

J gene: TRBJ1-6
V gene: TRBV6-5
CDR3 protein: ASSYATGGSPLH

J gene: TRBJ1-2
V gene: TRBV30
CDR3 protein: AWRTGGADGYT

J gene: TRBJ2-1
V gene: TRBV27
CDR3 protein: ASSELSGSLSF

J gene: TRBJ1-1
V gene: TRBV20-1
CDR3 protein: SARVGGQAF

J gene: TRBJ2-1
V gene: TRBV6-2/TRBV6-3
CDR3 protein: ASSFRGLREENEQF